This record covers a single TCR beta chain. Antigen unknown. CDR3 length: 12 residues. Here immunoSEQ multiplex PCR was the method, and the copy in TCRdb shows in-frame clones only, minus some. Among 50,000 to 65,000 clones, 80% to 85% were seen once, and the ten largest hold about 2.6%. Pools of viral peptides were used by the ViraFEST assay to expand antigen-specific CD4+ T cells ahead of sequencing. The authors isolated CD4+ T cells after 9 to 10 days of culture. People in the vaccine group had not been infected with SARS-CoV-2 before, and their nucleocapsid antibodies were negative. On day 3 and again on day 7, half the medium was replaced with IL-2 medium. The data originate from a study of vaccination effects on CD4 cells after COVID-19. Study-wide context: Of the BNT162b2 and mRNA-1273 vaccines, participants received two doses of one or the other.

The sample was CD4+ T cells from PBMCs cultured with HCoV-229E spike peptides, taken before COVID-19 vaccination. V gene TRBV21-1 combines with J gene TRBJ2-1. TRBV21-1 is recorded as a pseudogene. This clonotype was obtained from a human donor who received a COVID-19 vaccine. The CDR3 region has the DNA TGTGCCAGGGGAAGCGCCTACAATGAGCAGTTCTTC. Translating it yields CARGSAYNEQFF.